This is a list of T cell receptor beta chains from one sample in a study of T cells in Graves' hyperthyroidism and ophthalmopathy. In TCRdb, the multiplex PCR reads were re-called with MiXCR into one record per CDR3 protein. The sample has 300,000 to 450,000 distinct CDR3 sequences, around 13% seen once. Sequencing input: blood. The receptor set was obtained from a woman aged 25 to 45 with Graves' ophthalmopathy. CDR3s include the opening cysteine and the closing phenylalanine or tryptophan. The D gene is left open where the match is weak. A clone size is listed for some rows: how often the clone was seen (once, few, many), or a class if it is expanded.

d_gene | abundance | j_gene | v_gene | CDR3nt | CDR3aa
TRBD1 | few | TRBJ1-6 | TRBV6-9 | TGTGCCAGCAGTTACAATGGAGTAGGGGGGACAGGCTCACCCCTCCACTTT | CASSYNGVGGTGSPLHF
TRBD1 | many | TRBJ1-4 | TRBV6-4 | TGTGCCAGCAGTCCAGGACAGGGGTTTGCTGAAAAACTGTTTTTT | CASSPGQGFAEKLFF
. | . | TRBJ1-6 | TRBV28 | TGTGCCAGCAGTTTTCTAGATAATTCACCCCTCCACTTT | CASSFLDNSPLHF
. | . | TRBJ2-1 | TRBV20-1 | TGCAGTGCTAGACGACCCGGGACAAGGGATGAGCAGTTCTTC | CSARRPGTRDEQFF
TRBD2 | many | TRBJ2-5 | TRBV20-1 | TGCAGTGCTACACTAGCGGGGGGACCTCACCAAGAGACCCAGTACTTC | CSATLAGGPHQETQYF
TRBD1 | many | TRBJ2-5 | TRBV10-3 | TGTGCCATCAGTGAGTCGGGGACAGGGTACGAGACCCAGTACTTC | CAISESGTGYETQYF
. | many | TRBJ2-1 | TRBV20-1 | TGCAGTGCTAGAATCCCGACCCGATCCCCTGACAATGAGCAGTTCTTC | CSARIPTRSPDNEQFF
. | many | TRBJ2-1 | TRBV6-1 | TGTGCCCACGGGACGAACAATGAGCAGTTCTTC | CAHGTNNEQFF
TRBD1 | . | TRBJ2-1 | TRBV7-8 | TGTGCCAGCAGGCCTGGGACAGGGCATTACAATGAGCAGTTCTTC | CASRPGTGHYNEQFF
. | many | TRBJ1-1 | TRBV11-2 | TGTGCCAGCAGCTTAGCTTGGGGAGAAGCTTTCTTT | CASSLAWGEAFF
. | many | TRBJ2-3 | TRBV18 | TGTGCCAGCTCACAAGAAGCGGGTTTTTCAGATACGCAGTATTTT | CASSQEAGFSDTQYF
. | many | TRBJ2-7 | TRBV24-1 | TGTGCCACCAGTGAGGCAGGCTTCCAGCAGTACTTC | CATSEAGFQQYF
. | many | TRBJ1-6 | TRBV7-9 | TGTGCCAGCAGGGGTGTGGGGTATAGTTCACCCCTCCACTTT | CASRGVGYSSPLHF
. | few | TRBJ1-1 | TRBV12-3/TRBV12-4 | TGTGCCAGCAGTTTAACGCAGGCGAACACTGAAGCTTTCTTT | CASSLTQANTEAFF
TRBD1 | many | TRBJ1-1 | TRBV12-3/TRBV12-4 | TGTGCCAGCAGTTCGCCGACAGGGGAGGGGGGGACTGAAGCTTTCTTT | CASSSPTGEGGTEAFF
TRBD1 | many | TRBJ1-1 | TRBV6-1 | TGTGCCAGCAGCACCCAGGGGGGCCCACTTGGGAACACTGAAGCTTTCTTT | CASSTQGGPLGNTEAFF
. | . | TRBJ2-5 | TRBV20-1 | TGCAGTGCTAGCGGGGTGGAGGCCCAGTACTTC | CSASGVEAQYF
. | . | TRBJ2-1 | TRBV7-3 | TGTGCCAGCAGCCACGGGAAGCAGTTCTTC | CASSHGKQFF
TRBD1 | many | TRBJ1-2 | TRBV27 | TGTGCCAGCACCCCAATGGTGGGACAGAACTATGGCTACACCTTC | CASTPMVGQNYGYTF
. | many | TRBJ1-4 | TRBV6-1 | TGTGCCAGCAGCAGTTATGTATCAACTAATGAAAAACTGTTTTTT | CASSSYVSTNEKLFF
TRBD1 | many | TRBJ2-7 | TRBV28 | TGTGCCAGCAGTTTGACTACGACAGGGAAGAACGAGCAGTACTTC | CASSLTTTGKNEQYF
. | many | TRBJ2-2 | TRBV19 | TGTGCCAGACGGAAAGAAGACCGGGACAACTGGATTGCCGGGGAGCTGTTTTTT | CARRKEDRDNWIAGELFF
TRBD2 | many | TRBJ2-1 | TRBV20-1 | TGCAGTGCTAAGACTAGCGGGGGGGCTGGGGTGTCCTACAATGAGCAGTTCTTC | CSAKTSGGAGVSYNEQFF
TRBD2 | many | TRBJ2-3 | TRBV2 | TGTGCCAGCAGGAGAGCGGGAGGGACAGATACGCAGTATTTT | CASRRAGGTDTQYF
. | many | TRBJ1-1 | TRBV3-1 | TGTGCCAGCAGCCTATGGGGTGATGAAGCTTTCTTT | CASSLWGDEAFF
. | few | TRBJ1-5 | TRBV7-9 | TGTGCCAGCAGCTCTTCCCCCATGGGGGGACGCAATCAGCCCCAGCATTTT | CASSSSPMGGRNQPQHF
. | . | TRBJ1-5 | TRBV19 | TGTGCCAGTACCATCGGGGGGTTCAATCAGCCCCAGCATTTT | CASTIGGFNQPQHF
TRBD1 | many | TRBJ2-3 | TRBV7-9 | TGTGCCAGCAGCTCAGGGGGACACGGGGCGGATACGCAGTATTTT | CASSSGGHGADTQYF
TRBD1 | . | TRBJ1-5 | TRBV6-1 | TGTGCCATCAGTGAGTCGAGGGGACAGAACACCGCTCCCCAGCATTTT | CAISESRGQNTAPQHF
. | many | TRBJ2-5 | TRBV12-3/TRBV12-4 | TGTGCCAGCAGTCCTTCGACTAAGCAGGGGACCCAGTACTTC | CASSPSTKQGTQYF
TRBD1 | many | TRBJ1-1 | TRBV28 | TGTGCCAGCAGAACAGGGGGGCAAAACACTGAAGCTTTCTTT | CASRTGGQNTEAFF
. | many | TRBJ2-7 | TRBV11-3 | TGTGCCAGCAGCTTAGCCTTCGCCAGAACCGAATACGAGCAGTACTTC | CASSLAFARTEYEQYF
TRBD2 | once | TRBJ2-5 | TRBV24-1 | TGTGCCACCAGTGATGGCAGCGGGGGGGCTCAAGAGACCCAGTACTTC | CATSDGSGGAQETQYF
TRBD1 | . | TRBJ2-1 | TRBV6-5 | TGTGCCAGCAGTCACACAGGGGGCAGGGGCAATGAGCAGTTCTTC | CASSHTGGRGNEQFF
. | many | TRBJ2-3 | TRBV18 | TGTGCCAGCTCACCTTCGGGGATTCGGGCAGATACGCAGTATTTT | CASSPSGIRADTQYF
TRBD2 | many | TRBJ2-7 | TRBV27 | TGTGCCAGCAGCCTCATCCCGACTAGCGGGGCCTCCTACGAGCAGTACTTC | CASSLIPTSGASYEQYF
. | . | TRBJ2-7 | TRBV27 | TGTGCCAGCAGTCCGCGAGGGATATCCTACGAGCAGTACTTC | CASSPRGISYEQYF
TRBD1 | . | TRBJ2-5 | TRBV20-1 | TGCAGTGCGGGTCTTTCGGGGACAGTCCAAGAGACCCAGTACTTC | CSAGLSGTVQETQYF
. | many | TRBJ2-6 | TRBV7-2 | TGTGCCAGCAGCTCACCCGGACAGAGTCGACAAACCTCTGGGGCCAACGTCCTGACTTTC | CASSSPGQSRQTSGANVLTF
TRBD1 | few | TRBJ1-6 | TRBV9 | TGTGCCAGCAGCTCGGGACAGTTAAGTTCACCCCTCCACTTT | CASSSGQLSSPLHF
. | many | TRBJ2-5 | TRBV7-9 | TGTGCCAGCAGCCCTAACTACCTCCAAGAGACCCAGTACTTC | CASSPNYLQETQYF
TRBD2 | few | TRBJ2-4 | TRBV6-1 | TGTGCCAGCCCCTCACCCGGTAGCGGGGTAGCCAAAAACATTCAGTACTTC | CASPSPGSGVAKNIQYF
TRBD2 | . | TRBJ2-3 | TRBV20-1 | TGCAGTGCGCCTGGGACTAGCGGGGGTGGTTGGCGCACAGATACGCAGTATTTT | CSAPGTSGGGWRTDTQYF
. | . | TRBJ2-1 | TRBV30 | TGTGCCTGGAGTGCGGGGTCCCGAATTACCTACAATGAGCAGTTCTTC | CAWSAGSRITYNEQFF